This passage covers 21 T cell receptor beta chains from one sample sequenced in a study of T cell repertoires in cytomegalovirus infection. MiXCR, applied by TCRdb to the reads, yields one record per CDR3 protein. The sample comprises some 680,000 distinct CDR3 sequences, roughly 35% of which are singletons, and about 2.8% rests with the top ten. The sequenced material came from PBMCs. The receptors shown here come from a human donor in good health (CMV status not recorded). Some clones in this sample may be carry-over from other donors' samples.

This clonotype was counted ten times or more. The chain links TRBV7-2 to TRBJ1-5; 8 bases are shared with TRBD1. CDR3 length: 18 residues. V lost 5 bases, J lost 3 bases, and 15 bases stayed unmatched. The V gene's germline CDR1 is SGHTA and CDR2 FQGNSA. The CDR3 coding sequence is TGTGCCAGCAGCAAGACAGGGGTCGAGTTGAGGTCCAATCAGCCCCAGCATTTT. It codes for CASSKTGVELRSNQPQHF.

The chain uses TRBV7-9 and TRBJ1-4; D is unresolved. Per the germline V gene, CDR1 is SEHNR and CDR2 is FQNEAQ (reference sequence). Trimming removed 5 bases from V and 3 bases from J, with 10 bases in between. The CDR3 has 14 residues. The CDR3 loop is CASSPSRSNEKLFF. The CDR3 region has the DNA TGTGCCAGCAGCCCCTCACGGTCTAATGAAAAACTGTTTTTT.

A single count supports this clonotype. This chain connects TRBV20-1 to TRBJ2-1; D is perhaps TRBD2 (5 bases). V was trimmed by 0 bases and J by 9 bases, leaving 12 bases between them. Germline loops: CDR1 DFQATT, CDR2 SNEGSKA (reference sequence). The CDR3 consists of 13 residues. The CDR3 nucleotides are TGCAGTGCTAGAGATCGGGGAACTCCTGAGCAGTTCTTC. Its translation: CSARDRGTPEQFF.

This clonotype was detected many times. The chain is built from TRBV12-3 or TRBV12-4 and TRBJ2-7; D may be TRBD1 or TRBD2 (6 bases each). This CDR3 contains 15 residues. V dropped 5 bases and J dropped 4 bases, with 18 bases sitting between them. The CDR3 loop reads CASSPGSGAGYEQYF. The CDR3 nucleotides read TGTGCCAGCAGTCCCGGATCGGGGGCGGGGTACGAGCAGTACTTC.

This chain uses TRBV20-1 with TRBJ1-5, with TRBD1 matching 9 bases. CDR3 length equals 15 residues. The ends lost 5 bases at V and 7 bases at J; junction bases unmatched: 12. Germline V gene data show CDR1 as DFQATT and CDR2 as SNEGSKA (reference sequence). The CDR3: CSAFRQQGAWQPQHF. CDR3 DNA: TGCAGTGCTTTTCGCCAACAGGGGGCATGGCAGCCCCAGCATTTT.

This clonotype turned up a few times. The V and J genes are TRBV11-2 and TRBJ2-1, with 14 bases identical to TRBD2. The length of the CDR3 is 16 residues. Germline CDR1 SGHAT, CDR2 FQNNGV. Trimming cost V 3 bases and J 9 bases; bases outside gene matches: 7. The CDR3 loop is CASSFGPGLAGVEQFF. CDR3 in DNA: TGTGCCAGCAGCTTTGGCCCGGGACTAGCGGGAGTTGAGCAGTTCTTC.

The chain combines TRBV6-5 with TRBJ2-7; perhaps TRBD2 as D (6 bases). From germline, CDR1 is MNHEY and CDR2 SVGAGI. The V end lost 5 bases, the J end lost 3 bases, and 20 bases lay between the germline ends. The CDR3 runs 16 residues. CDR3 in amino acids: CASSILPGGYYYEQYF. In DNA, the CDR3 is TGTGCCAGCAGTATCCTTCCCGGGGGATACTACTACGAGCAGTACTTC.

The genes are TRBV11-2 and TRBJ2-7; D not certain. Germline values: CDR1 SGHAT, CDR2 FQNNGV. With 2 bases removed from V and 6 bases from J, the gap between germline ends came to 8 bases. This CDR3 is built from 12 residues. As DNA, the CDR3 is TGTGCCAGCAGCTTAATCAGTCCCGAGCAGTACTTC. It specifies CASSLISPEQYF.

This clonotype was detected ten times or more. The chain is built from TRBV7-2 and TRBJ2-5; D gene unclear. V was shortened by 5 bases and J by 5 bases, with 12 bases between the two germline ends. The CDR3 length is 13 residues. Germline V gives CDR1 SGHTA, CDR2 FQGNSA. CDR3 sequence (DNA): TGTGCCAGCAGCCCCTATTTAGAGGAGACCCAGTACTTC. Translated, it gives CASSPYLEETQYF. Variable domain in full (rest from reference TRBV7-2 and TRBJ2-5): GAGVSQSPSNKVTEKGKDVELRCDPISGHTALYWYRQSLGQGLEFLIYFQGNSAPDKSGLPSDRFSAERTGGSVSTLTIQRTQQEDSAVYLCASSPYLEETQYFGPGTRLLVL.

This clonotype showed up just a few times. The chain recombines TRBV6-6 with TRBJ1-6; D remains unclear. There are 16 residues in the CDR3. V lost 0 bases, J lost 12 bases, and 18 bases lay in between. From germline, CDR1 is MNHNY and CDR2 SVGAGI (reference sequence). CDR3 amino acids: CASSYSIDPPGVPLHF. The CDR3 nucleotides are TGTGCCAGCAGTTACTCGATCGACCCTCCAGGCGTACCCCTCCACTTT.

This clonotype turned up a few times. The chain links TRBV28 to TRBJ2-7; no definite D call. V lost 6 bases and J lost 0, with 21 bases in between. The CDR3 is 17 amino acids. Germline V gene lookup returns CDR1 MDHEN and CDR2 SYDVKM. The CDR3 DNA sequence: TGTGCCAGCAGCCTACCCTCGAAGGGAAGAAACTCCTACGAGCAGTACTTC. This gives the protein CASSLPSKGRNSYEQYF.

This clonotype has at least ten counts. V usage is TRBV12-3 or TRBV12-4 and J usage is TRBJ1-5; D unresolved. Trimming took 2 bases from V and 7 from J, leaving 9 bases between them. This CDR3 has 13 residues. The CDR3 here is CASSLNGVQPQHF. CDR3 in DNA: TGTGCCAGCAGTTTAAACGGGGTCCAGCCCCAGCATTTT.

This clonotype was detected ten times or more. The chain combines TRBV7-2 with TRBJ2-7; TRBD1 or TRBD2 may be the D gene (6 bases each). Trimming took off 1 base at V and 6 bases at J, with 25 bases between the two ends. The CDR3 spans 18 residues. CDR1 SGHTA and CDR2 FQGNSA come from the germline V gene. CDR3 sequence reads: CASSLGGGRVGGPVEQYF. Here the CDR3 DNA reads TGTGCCAGCAGCTTAGGGGGCGGAAGGGTAGGGGGGCCGGTCGAGCAGTACTTC.

There are a few counts of this clonotype. The rearrangement links TRBV3-1 to TRBJ2-1; either TRBD1 or TRBD2 may supply D (7 bases each). The CDR3 covers 14 residues. The germline V and J ends were trimmed by 2 bases and 8 bases, with 13 bases remaining between them. Germline V lookup: CDR1 LGHDT, CDR2 YNNKEL (reference sequence). This CDR3 is CASSQRSGGDEQFF. CDR3 nucleotides: TGTGCCAGCAGCCAACGCTCAGGGGGGGATGAGCAGTTCTTC.

This sequence joins TRBV9 and TRBJ1-4; 9 bases agree with TRBD1. Germline CDR1 reads SGDLS; CDR2 reads YYNGEE. V shed 0 bases and J 5 bases; nucleotides not matched to a gene: 2. The CDR3 spans 15 residues. The DNA for the CDR3 is TGTGCCAGCAGCGTAGAGGGACAGGGCAATGAAAAACTGTTTTTT. Translating it yields CASSVEGQGNEKLFF.

This clonotype has only one observation. At one of its ends the junction is not consistent with the germline gene, which may arise from a read error. This rearrangement joins TRBV6-1 to TRBJ1-2, with D perhaps TRBD1 (5 bases). CDR1 is MNHNS and CDR2 is SASEGT in the germline V gene. The CDR3 covers 13 residues. DNA of the CDR3: TGTGCCAGCAAGCTAGACAGCAACTATTGCTACACCTTC. Encoded protein: CASKLDSNYCYTF.

This clonotype was seen only once. An end of the junction differs from the germline gene, which may be a read error. The chain links TRBV12-3 or TRBV12-4 to TRBJ2-6, with TRBD2 matching over 13 bases. This CDR3 is 17 amino acids long. The CDR3: CATELAGGFSGANFLTF. In nucleotides, the CDR3 is TGTGCCACCGAACTAGCGGGGGGGTTCTCTGGGGCCAACTTCCTGACTTTC.

In this sample, this clonotype turned up many times. The CDR3 nucleotides read TGTGCCAGCAGTGGGCCAATGACAGGACAAGAGACCCAGTACTTC. It is translated as CASSGPMTGQETQYF. The rearrangement joins TRBV28 to TRBJ2-5, with D possibly TRBD1 on 6 matching bases. V was clipped by 5 bases and J by 2 bases, with 15 bases between them. Germline values: CDR1 MDHEN, CDR2 SYDVKM. The CDR3 has 15 amino acids.

This rearrangement joins TRBV7-9 to TRBJ2-2, with D unclear. The germline V gene encodes CDR1 SEHNR and CDR2 FQNEAQ (reference sequence). CDR3 length: 13 amino acids. Trimming took off 5 bases at V and 1 base at J, with 5 bases between the two ends. The CDR3 region is CASSDKNTGELFF. Written as DNA, the CDR3 is TGTGCCAGCAGCGACAAGAACACCGGGGAGCTGTTTTTT.

Many counts were recorded for this clonotype. The chain joins TRBV19 to TRBJ2-2; TRBD1 matches 10 bases. The CDR3 sequence is 17 residues long. Germline CDR1 LNHDA, CDR2 SQIVND (reference sequence). V gave up 3 bases and J gave up 0 bases; unmatched junction bases: 4. CDR3 region: CASSIDRGRANTGELFF. The CDR3 DNA follows: TGTGCCAGTAGTATCGACAGGGGGCGGGCGAACACCGGGGAGCTGTTTTTT. Full variable domain (rest looked up from reference TRBV19 and TRBJ2-2): DGGITQSPKYLFRKEGQNVTLSCEQNLNHDAMYWYRQDPGQGLRLIYYSQIVNDFQKGDIAEGYSVSREKKESFPLTVTSAQKNPTAFYLCASSIDRGRANTGELFFGEGSRLTVL.

Only a few counts were recorded for this clonotype. The chain is built from TRBV20-1 and TRBJ1-1; the D gene is possibly TRBD1 (5 bases). V lost 3 bases, J lost 0 bases, and 8 bases lay in between. Germline CDR1 DFQATT, CDR2 SNEGSKA (reference sequence). This CDR3 has 13 amino acids. This chain's CDR3 is CSASTGMNTEAFF. In DNA form, the CDR3 reads TGCAGTGCTAGTACAGGCATGAACACTGAAGCTTTCTTT.